A single sample is the source of the 11 T cell receptor beta chains below, sequenced in a study of siplizumab effects on memory and regulatory T cells. This table comes from immunoSEQ multiplex PCR, and its TCRdb copy is limited to in-frame clones, with some not included. The table includes about 15,000 clones, 45% to 50% detected once. Cells from the mixed lymphocyte reaction underwent coculture for roughly six days at 37 degrees C. The antigens for these receptors are not known. Material: CFSE-low (dividing) CD4+ T cells sorted from an allogeneic mixed lymphocyte reaction. These receptors all come from a human donor in good health; the cells came from an allogeneic mixed lymphocyte reaction.

V and J are TRBV25-1 and TRBJ2-1, with a tentative D call TRBD1 (6 bases). This CDR3 has 14 residues. CDR1 and CDR2 (germline): MGHDK, SYGVNS. The V and J ends lost 6 bases and 2 bases respectively, with 11 bases between them. CDR3 sequence reads: CASRATGPYNEQFF. In nucleotides, the CDR3 is TGTGCCAGCAGGGCAACAGGGCCCTACAATGAGCAGTTCTTC.

The chain combines TRBV4-1 with TRBJ2-5; D call uncertain. Germline V gene sequence: CDR1 MGHRA, CDR2 YSYEKL. The CDR3 sequence is 15 residues long. Trimming shortened V by 4 bases and J by 1 base, and 13 bases separated the two germline ends. The CDR3 protein is CASSRTGTRQETQYF. The CDR3 nucleotides are TGCGCCAGCAGCCGCACCGGAACTCGCCAAGAGACCCAGTACTTC.

The chain employs TRBV10-3 and TRBJ2-6; 10 nucleotides align to TRBD1. J lost 0 bases, V lost 11 bases, and 7 bases had no gene match. CDR1 ENHRY and CDR2 SYGVKD come from the germline V gene. The CDR3 length is 16 residues. CDR3 region: CAAGTGDSSGANVLTF. In DNA, the CDR3 is TGTGCCGCCGGGACAGGGGATTCCTCTGGGGCCAACGTCCTGACTTTC.

The chain recombines TRBV18 with TRBJ2-1, with D possibly matching TRBD2 (6 bases). The CDR3 extends over 16 amino acids. The V gene's germline CDR1 is KGHSH and CDR2 LQKENI. The V and J ends lost 2 bases and 4 bases respectively, with 15 bases between them. The CDR3 DNA follows: TGTGCCAGCTCACCATTGGTAGCGGAGTTGTACAATGAGCAGTTCTTC. Protein sequence: CASSPLVAELYNEQFF.

The chain employs TRBV9 and TRBJ1-4; tentative D call: TRBD1 (6 bases). In germline, CDR1 is SGDLS, CDR2 YYNGEE. The CDR3 length is 14 residues. Trimming took off 0 bases at V and 8 bases at J, with 11 bases between the two ends. As DNA, the CDR3 is TGTGCCAGCAGCGTAGCACAGGGAGGCGAAAAACTGTTTTTT. Translated, it gives CASSVAQGGEKLFF.

In this sample, this clone is medium-sized. The V gene is TRBV18, the J gene TRBJ2-6, with 7 bases identical to TRBD1. Looked up from germline, CDR1 is KGHSH and CDR2 is LQKENI. V shed 10 bases and J 2 bases; nucleotides not matched to a gene: 11. CDR3 size: 16 residues. This CDR3 reads CATTGTATTGANVLTF. The CDR3 DNA sequence: TGTGCCACCACCGGGACAGCGACGACTGGGGCCAACGTCCTGACTTTC.

This clone has more than one count but fewer than ten. The J gene is TRBJ2-5, the V gene TRBV19, with D possibly called TRBD1 or TRBD2 (6 bases each). The CDR3 loop spans 14 amino acids. Deletions cut 1 base from V and 4 bases from J, with 10 bases between. Looked up from germline, CDR1 is LNHDA and CDR2 is SQIVND (reference sequence). The CDR3 bases are TGTGCCAGTAGTATAGGAGGGGGAGGAGAGACCCAGTACTTC. Protein: CASSIGGGGETQYF.

This clone was observed a single time. V is TRBV11-2 and J is TRBJ1-1; D uncertain. Germline loops: CDR1 SGHAT, CDR2 FQNNGV. The CDR3 is 13 residues long. Trimming removed 5 bases at V and 0 bases at J, with 7 bases between. CDR3 sequence (DNA): TGTGCCAGCAGCCTGAGCATGAACACTGAAGCTTTCTTT. This translates into CASSLSMNTEAFF.

The chain employs TRBV7-6 and TRBJ2-5; weak D call: TRBD2 (5 bases). V lost 3 bases and J 2 bases, leaving 10 bases between the germline ends. The CDR3 is made up of 14 amino acids. Per germline, CDR1 SGHVS and CDR2 FNYEAQ. The CDR3 coding sequence is TGTGCCAGCAGCTTTAGCGCGGTACAAGAGACCCAGTACTTC. It specifies CASSFSAVQETQYF.

The J gene is TRBJ1-3, the V gene TRBV7-2; D ambiguous. V was pared by 5 bases and J by 4 bases, with 12 bases between. The CDR3 length is 14 residues. The germline CDR1 and CDR2 sequences are SGHTA and FQGNSA. The CDR3 bases are TGTGCCAGCAGCGCGAGGGCAGGCGGAAACACCATATATTTT. Protein sequence: CASSARAGGNTIYF. Supplemented by reference TRBV7-2 and TRBJ1-3, the full variable domain reads GAGVSQSPSNKVTEKGKDVELRCDPISGHTALYWYRQSLGQGLEFLIYFQGNSAPDKSGLPSDRFSAERTGGSVSTLTIQRTQQEDSAVYLCASSARAGGNTIYFGEGSWLTVV.

The J gene is TRBJ1-3, the V gene TRBV6-5; D remains ambiguous. The V end lost 6 bases, the J end lost 0 bases, and 12 bases lay between the germline ends. The CDR3 consists of 15 residues. CDR1 and CDR2 from the germline V gene are MNHEY and SVGAGI. The CDR3 DNA follows: TGTGCCAGCAGGGCGTATTCCGACTCTGGAAACACCATATATTTT. It yields the protein CASRAYSDSGNTIYF.